This T cell receptor (beta chain) was sequenced in a study of early T cells in non-severe SARS-CoV-2 infection. Tagging with unique molecular identifiers was applied to individual cDNA molecules. In TCRdb, the 5' RACE reads were re-called with MiXCR into one record per CDR3 protein. There are roughly 70,000 distinct CDR3 sequences in the sample; 18% occur only once, and roughly 9% lies in the top ten. In its sample, this clonotype was seen many times. The sequence was obtained from an adult who was a healthcare worker with PCR-confirmed SARS-CoV-2 infection or an uninfected control (not recorded which). The material sequenced was whole blood, taken at baseline.

CDR3 protein: CSVGLAGSYEQYF. The DNA of the CDR3 is TGCAGCGTTGGACTAGCGGGGTCCTACGAGCAGTACTTC. The chain is built from TRBV29-1 and TRBJ2-7, with TRBD2 matching over 11 bases. The V gene's germline CDR1 is SQVTM and CDR2 ANQGSEA. After removal of 4 bases from V and 1 base from J, the junction contained 0 bases not matched to a gene. This CDR3 is 13 amino acids long.